Shown below are 19 T cell receptor beta chains from a single sample sequenced in a study of vaccination effects on CD4 cells after COVID-19. Isolating CD4+ T cells followed approximately nine days of culture. Profiling relied on immunoSEQ multiplex PCR, and the TCRdb table lists in-frame clones only, not all of them. The repertoire holds more than 35,000 clones, with about 80% as singletons. Antigens for these TCRs are unknown. Specimen: CD4+ T cells from PBMCs cultured without peptide, collected before COVID-19 vaccination. All receptors come from a human donor who received a COVID-19 vaccine.

The chain combines TRBV19 with TRBJ2-7; 8 bases align to TRBD2. The trim removed 3 bases at V and 0 bases at J, leaving 7 bases unmatched. Germline assignment: CDR1 LNHDA and CDR2 SQIVND (reference sequence). This CDR3 is 16 amino acids long. The DNA for the CDR3 is TGTGCCAGTAGTATCCCCAGCGGGGGCTTCTCCTACGAGCAGTACGTC. As protein: CASSIPSGGFSYEQYV.

The gene calls are TRBV5-4 and TRBJ2-3, with 11 nucleotides matching TRBD2. J lost 4 bases, V lost 4 bases, and 8 bases had no gene match. The CDR3 runs 16 residues. Per the germline V gene, CDR1 is SGHNT and CDR2 is YYREEE (reference sequence). The CDR3 DNA follows: TGTGCCAGCAGCCCCGAACTAGCGGGGGAGGCAGATACGCAGTATTTT. Its protein is CASSPELAGEADTQYF.

This chain connects TRBV7-2 to TRBJ1-4; a possible D gene is TRBD1 (5 bases). Germline V lookup: CDR1 SGHTA, CDR2 FQGNSA. The length of the CDR3 is 15 residues. Trimming removed 1 base at V and 2 bases at J, with 8 bases between. This CDR3 reads CASSLGGNTNEKLFF. The CDR3, as DNA: TGTGCCAGCAGCTTAGGGGGGAACACTAATGAAAAACTGTTTTTT.

The chain recombines TRBV4-1 with TRBJ2-1, with 9 bases matching TRBD1. The V and J ends lost 2 bases and 10 bases, in that order; junction bases with no gene match: 9. The germline gives CDR1 MGHRA, CDR2 YSYEKL. CDR3 length: 15 residues. The CDR3 loop is CASSQTGQGIGEQFF. CDR3 bases: TGCGCCAGCAGCCAAACGGGACAGGGTATCGGCGAGCAGTTCTTC.

This clone was seen a few times. V usage is TRBV6-2 or TRBV6-3 and J usage is TRBJ2-1, with TRBD2 matching 10 bases. CDR3 length: 17 amino acids. V trimming: 0 bases; J trimming: 4 bases; junction bases outside the gene matches: 6. CDR1 and CDR2 (germline): MNHEY, SVGEGT. The CDR3 protein is CASSYSPSGGPYNEQFF. CDR3 coding DNA: TGTGCCAGCAGTTACTCGCCTAGCGGGGGCCCTTACAATGAGCAGTTCTTC.

The chain joins TRBV11-3 to TRBJ1-2; D remains ambiguous. The germline V gene has CDR1 SGHNT and CDR2 YENEEA. This CDR3 has 15 amino acids. Trimming shortened V by 4 bases and J by 8 bases, and 20 bases separated the two germline ends. Here the CDR3 reads CASSSRPLGLEGYTF. CDR3 in DNA: TGTGCCAGCAGCTCCCGCCCGCTCGGGTTAGAGGGCTACACCTTC. Looking up the rest from reference TRBV11-3 and TRBJ1-2 gives the full variable domain: EAGVVQSPRYKIIEKKQPVAFWCNPISGHNTLYWYLQNLGQGPELLIRYENEEAVDDSQLPKDRFSAERLKGVDSTLKIQPAELGDSAVYLCASSSRPLGLEGYTFGSGTRLTVV.

The V call is TRBV6-5, the J call TRBJ2-2; 10 bases agree with TRBD2. This CDR3 is 15 amino acids long. V was pared by 6 bases and J by 5 bases, with 6 bases of the junction left unmatched. Germline lookup yields CDR1 MNHEY and CDR2 SVGAGI. The CDR3 DNA follows: TGTGCCAGCAGCGCCTCTAGCGGGGGTACCGGGGAGCTGTTTTTT. Translated: CASSASSGGTGELFF.

The chain is built from TRBV5-1 and TRBJ1-4, with D unclear. The CDR3 extends over 14 amino acids. Germline-derived CDR1 and CDR2 are SGHRS and YFSETQ. The ends were cut back, 4 bases at V and 0 bases at J, with 7 bases in the middle. For the CDR3, the DNA is TGCGCCAGCAGCCTACAGTCAACTAATGAAAAACTGTTTTTT. Its translation: CASSLQSTNEKLFF.

The chain carries TRBV5-1 and TRBJ2-2; TRBD2 is a possible D gene (6 bases). The CDR3 spans 17 residues. CDR1 and CDR2 from the germline V gene are SGHRS and YFSETQ. Trimming took 4 bases from V and 4 from J, leaving 20 bases between them. For the CDR3, the DNA is TGCGCCAGCAGCCCCCTTTTGGGGGTGGAGGGCACCGGGGAGCTGTTTTTT. Its translation is CASSPLLGVEGTGELFF.

The rearrangement joins TRBV18 to TRBJ2-1; D unclear. The CDR3 runs 14 residues. Germline V lookup: CDR1 KGHSH, CDR2 LQKENI. With 4 bases removed from V and 1 base from J, the gap between germline ends came to 8 bases. The CDR3 protein is CASSRQVSYNEQFF. The CDR3 DNA follows: TGTGCCAGCTCACGGCAGGTTTCCTACAATGAGCAGTTCTTC.

This chain connects TRBV6-2 or TRBV6-3 to TRBJ2-1; 7 bases align to TRBD1. Germline V gives CDR1 MNHEY, CDR2 SVGEGT. The CDR3 spans 15 residues. J was trimmed by 2 bases and V by 4 bases; bases with no gene match: 5. The CDR3 spells CASSFGTAAYNEQFF. In nucleotides, the CDR3 is TGTGCCAGCAGTTTCGGGACAGCGGCCTACAATGAGCAGTTCTTC.

The chain combines TRBV4-1 with TRBJ1-3, with D possibly TRBD1 on 6 matching bases. The V gene's germline CDR1 is MGHRA and CDR2 YSYEKL. The CDR3 length is 17 residues. Trimming pared 4 bases from V and 0 bases from J, leaving 16 bases between. The CDR3 DNA is TGCGCCAGCAGCCTCGGAGGGGGAACAAACTCTGGAAACACCATATATTTT. This encodes CASSLGGGTNSGNTIYF.

This clone showed up just once. The chain employs TRBV4-1 and TRBJ1-5; D is unresolved. This CDR3 has 13 amino acids. The V and J ends lost 0 bases and 4 bases respectively, with 4 bases between them. Germline V gene data show CDR1 as MGHRA and CDR2 as YSYEKL. The chain's CDR3 is CASSQDGNQPQHF. In DNA form, the CDR3 reads TGCGCCAGCAGCCAAGACGGGAATCAGCCCCAGCATTTT.

The gene calls are TRBV9 and TRBJ1-1; D is uncertain. This CDR3 contains 16 residues. Trimming removed 4 bases at V and 10 bases at J, with 26 bases between. Germline values: CDR1 SGDLS, CDR2 YYNGEE. CDR3 amino acids: CASSPRPDTSLEGAFF. CDR3 nucleotides: TGTGCCAGCAGCCCCCGACCTGACACTTCATTAGAGGGAGCTTTCTTT.

The gene calls are TRBV24-1 and TRBJ1-4; 8 nucleotides match TRBD1. Germline V gene sequence: CDR1 KGHDR, CDR2 SFDVKD. This CDR3 has 15 residues. V trimming: 4 bases; J trimming: 8 bases; junction bases outside the gene matches: 8. The DNA of the CDR3 is TGTGCCACCAGTGAACGCAGGGGGCTCGAGGAAAAACTGTTTTTT. It is translated as CATSERRGLEEKLFF.

This clone was recorded once. The chain joins TRBV9 to TRBJ1-1, with TRBD1 as a possible D gene (6 bases). Trimming removed 4 bases from V and 1 base from J, with 17 bases in between. CDR3 length: 16 residues. Per the germline V gene, CDR1 is SGDLS and CDR2 is YYNGEE. The CDR3 region is CASSPRTEVRNTEAFF. The CDR3 nucleotides are TGTGCCAGCAGCCCACGGACAGAAGTACGGAACACTGAAGCTTTCTTT.

This clone was seen more than once but under ten times. This chain uses TRBV6-2 or TRBV6-3 with TRBJ2-2; possibly TRBD1 or TRBD2 for D (5 bases each). Germline assignment: CDR1 MNHEY and CDR2 SVGEGT. Trimming cost V 5 bases and J 4 bases, with 14 bases left between them. This CDR3 has 15 residues. CDR3 region: CASSKGTSLTGELFF. DNA for the CDR3: TGTGCCAGCAGTAAGGGGACCTCCCTCACCGGGGAGCTGTTTTTT.

The CDR3 here is CASSLSLAPTGELFF. The CDR3 nucleotides read TGCGCCAGCAGCTTGTCCCTAGCGCCCACCGGGGAGCTGTTTTTT. The V gene is TRBV5-1, the J gene TRBJ2-2, with D maybe TRBD2 (6 bases). This CDR3 spans 15 amino acids. CDR1 is SGHRS, CDR2 YFSETQ, per germline. V was clipped by 1 base and J by 4 bases, with 11 bases between them.

The chain uses TRBV10-3 and TRBJ1-2; D not resolved. The germline CDR1 and CDR2 sequences are ENHRY and SYGVKD. V lost 10 bases, J lost 4 bases, and 19 bases lay in between. The CDR3 is made up of 14 amino acids. CDR3: CATQGGSDLYGYTF. The CDR3 DNA is TGTGCCACCCAAGGAGGGAGCGATCTCTATGGCTACACCTTC.